Detailed here is one T cell receptor (beta chain). Its antigen is still unknown. The repertoire was sequenced with immunoSEQ multiplex PCR; TCRdb's copy has only in-frame clones and lacks some. Among roughly 43,000 clones listed, 84% were seen once. The junction had 19 bases not matched to a gene; V was cut back by 5 bases and J by 4 bases. The V gene's germline CDR1 is SGHDN and CDR2 FVKESK. The CDR3 totals 19 residues. Stated time point: week 23, last vaccination. A single vaccine dose contained 300 ug of mutant IDH1 20-mer peptide, and topical imiquimod was used with it. This record belongs to a study of a mutant IDH1 vaccine in newly diagnosed glioma. Study overall: Vaccination followed radiotherapy alone by 4-6 weeks, or accompanied temozolomide cycles. The treated group averaged about 39 years old and was about 60% male, 37.5% female. It was radiotherapy, temozolomide, or both that patients received previously, with most receiving both.

The study's findings and limits: Overall, more than 85% of patients had vaccine-induced immune responses.

The source material was PBMCs, sampled from a glioma patient whose treatment included an IDH1 peptide vaccine. This TCR was sampled from a woman between 18 and 29 years old with glioma. Some clones in this sample may be carry-over from other donors' samples. The chain recombines TRBV14 with TRBJ2-7; 11 nucleotides align to TRBD2. Written as DNA, the CDR3 is TGTGCCAGCAGCACCGGGGGGCAGAGAACTAGCGGGAGATGGTACGAGCAGTACTTC. Protein sequence: CASSTGGQRTSGRWYEQYF.